This T cell receptor (beta chain) appears in the sequencing data of a study of HIV-infected children after antiretroviral therapy interruption. At the level of the study: Children had CD4+ above 500, viral load below 50 copies/ml, either treatment arm. Median age was about 10 years (interruption) and roughly 8 years (continuous).

A 3' RACE protocol on RNA, with unique molecular identifiers, produced the TCR library. MiXCR, applied by TCRdb to the 3' RACE reads, yields one record per CDR3 protein. The data contain some 51,000 distinct CDR3 sequences, around 4.5% of them singletons. Treatment: PENTA 11 planned treatment interruption arm or continuous ART arm. Cryopreserved PBMC samples required at least 5 million viable cells. From thawed PBMCs, naive CD4+ CD45RA+ CD45RO- T cells were sorted. The sample holds many counts of this clonotype. CDR3 length: 13 amino acids. Germline values: CDR1 ENHRY, CDR2 SYGVKD. The V segment lost 7 bases and the J segment 2 bases; nucleotides outside the gene matches: 5.

The chain links TRBV10-3 to TRBJ2-7, with TRBD1 matching over 7 bases. The sample here was CD45RA+ CD4+ T cells from PBMCs, pooled from several time points, taken from a donor given antiretroviral therapy, either interrupted or continuous. Subset denoted: naive CD4+ CD45RA+ CD45RO- T cells. This receptor was obtained from a pool of human donors with HIV. CDR3 in DNA: TGTGCCATCACACAGGGGTCCGCCTACGAGCAGTACTTC. Its translation is CAITQGSAYEQYF.